This is a list of T cell receptor beta chains from one sample in a study of blood T cell repertoires in COVID-19. Repertoires were generated with immunoSEQ multiplex PCR, while TCRdb's copy carries only in-frame clones and drops some. The data show tens of thousands of clones, roughly 85% seen once. The specimen sequenced was peripheral blood. The receptors stem from a man between 60 and 75 years old with active or convalescent COVID-19. Both conserved end residues are part of each CDR3. The D gene is left open where the match is weak. Clone size, where shown, is once, few, many, or a class for clones that have expanded.

>TRBJ2-7|TRBV15|NA|TRBD1
CATSREAPGQAFYEQYF
TGTGCCACCAGCAGAGAGGCACCGGGACAGGCCTTCTACGAGCAGTACTTC
>TRBJ1-1|TRBV3-1/TRBV3-2|few|NA
CASATVPNTEAFF
TGTGCCAGCGCGACAGTCCCGAACACTGAAGCTTTCTTT
>TRBJ1-2|TRBV15|NA|NA
CATSRDLSGGYGYTF
TGTGCCACCAGCAGAGATCTTTCGGGGGGCTATGGCTACACCTTC
>TRBJ1-5|TRBV28|NA|TRBD1
CASSDRPGQGSGNQPQHF
TGTGCCAGCAGTGACCGACCGGGACAGGGGTCGGGCAATCAGCCCCAGCATTTT
>TRBJ1-1|TRBV7-9|NA|NA
CASSLWKEGNTEAFF
TGTGCCAGCAGCTTATGGAAGGAGGGGAACACTGAAGCTTTCTTT
>TRBJ2-1|TRBV7-8|NA|NA
CASSSPSRSRVFF
TGTGCCAGCAGCTCCCCCTCTAGGAGCAGGGTCTTCTTC
>TRBJ2-7|TRBV11-2|NA|NA
CASSGDFSYEQYF
TGTGCCAGCAGCGGGGACTTCTCCTACGAGCAGTACTTC
>TRBJ1-5|TRBV7-8|few|TRBD1
CASSFGQGAQPQHF
TGTGCCAGCAGCTTTGGGCAGGGGGCTCAGCCCCAGCATTTT
>TRBJ1-1|TRBV5-4|once|TRBD1
CASSFQGGTEAFF
TGTGCCAGCAGCTTCCAGGGGGGCACTGAAGCTTTCTTT
>TRBJ1-1|TRBV5-1|NA|NA
CASSLPQGNTEAFF
TGCGCCAGCAGCTTACCACAGGGGAACACTGAAGCTTTCTTT
>TRBJ2-7|TRBV6-5|NA|NA
CASSYRVAYEQYF
TGTGCCAGCAGTTACCGCGTGGCCTACGAGCAGTACTTC
>TRBJ1-1|TRBV19|NA|TRBD1
CASSTINRDRDGAFF
TGTGCCAGTAGCACTATCAACCGGGACAGGGATGGGGCTTTCTTT
>TRBJ2-7|TRBV5-4|NA|TRBD1
CASSSPTGQGNYEQYF
TGTGCCAGCAGCTCGCCGACTGGACAGGGGAACTACGAGCAGTACTTC
>TRBJ2-3|TRBV6-1|NA|NA
CASSELISSTDTQYF
TGTGCCAGCAGTGAACTCATTAGCTCTACAGATACGCAGTATTTT
>TRBJ1-5|TRBV10-2|NA|NA
CASRMGGEGQPQHF
TGCGCCAGCAGGATGGGAGGGGAGGGCCAGCCCCAGCATTTT
>TRBJ2-1|TRBV6-5|NA|NA
CASSLRDTEQFF
TGTGCCAGCAGTTTACGGGACACCGAGCAGTTCTTC
>TRBJ2-2|TRBV11-2|few|TRBD2
CASIPGGRYGTGELFF
TGTGCCAGCATCCCGGGAGGGAGGTATGGCACCGGGGAGCTGTTTTTT
>TRBJ1-2|TRBV28|NA|NA
CASSAPGGAGYGYTF
TGTGCCAGCAGTGCCCCGGGGGGCGCCGGCTATGGCTACACCTTC
>TRBJ2-1|TRBV7-2|NA|NA
CASSTSRYAADEQFF
TGTGCCAGCAGCACATCCCGCTACGCGGCGGATGAGCAGTTCTTC
>TRBJ1-1|TRBV7-2|NA|NA
CASSSREAFF
TGTGCCAGCAGCTCCCGGGAAGCTTTCTTT
>TRBJ2-7|TRBV4-1|many|TRBD1
CASNSRGLDGTYEQYF
TGCGCCAGCAATTCCAGGGGGCTGGACGGCACCTACGAGCAGTACTTC
>TRBJ2-3|TRBV27|once|TRBD1
CASSLSPGQGADTQYF
TGTGCCAGCAGTTTATCGCCGGGACAGGGTGCAGATACGCAGTATTTT
>TRBJ1-6|TRBV30|NA|NA
CAWNAHSYNSPLHF
TGTGCCTGGAATGCGCACTCCTATAATTCACCCCTCCACTTT
>TRBJ2-7|TRBV7-8|NA|NA
CASSAPGKEAYEQYF
TGTGCCAGCAGCGCCCCCGGGAAAGAGGCCTACGAGCAGTACTTC
>TRBJ2-3|TRBV5-1|once|TRBD1
CASSLGTGDFSGTQYF
TGCGCCAGCAGCTTGGGGACAGGGGATTTTTCCGGTACGCAGTATTTT
>TRBJ1-2|TRBV7-3|NA|TRBD1
CASSELTGGGRDGYTF
TGTGCCAGCAGCGAATTGACAGGGGGAGGGAGAGATGGCTACACCTTC
>TRBJ1-2|TRBV6-5|NA|NA
CASSSQLYGYTF
TGTGCCAGCAGTTCCCAACTCTATGGCTACACCTTC
>TRBJ2-5|TRBV2|NA|NA
CASTSQGGETQYF
TGTGCCAGCACGTCTCAAGGAGGGGAGACCCAGTACTTC
>TRBJ2-1|TRBV10-1|NA|TRBD2
CASSESSGGGSEQFF
TGCGCCAGCAGTGAGTCTAGCGGGGGGGGAAGTGAGCAGTTCTTC
>TRBJ1-2|TRBV29-1|NA|TRBD1
CSVERRGQGDYGYTF
TGCAGCGTTGAGCGGAGAGGACAGGGCGACTATGGCTACACCTTC
>TRBJ1-3|TRBV12-5|NA|NA
CASGPRELFGNTIYF
TGTGCTAGTGGGCCCCGGGAGCTGTTCGGAAACACCATATATTTT
>TRBJ2-5|TRBV5-1|NA|TRBD2
CASSGLAGVLQGETQYF
TGCGCCAGCAGCGGACTAGCGGGGGTCCTACAGGGGGAGACCCAGTACTTC
>TRBJ1-2|TRBV7-2|NA|NA
CASSTTTGSNYGYTF
TGTGCCAGCAGCACCACCACAGGGTCTAACTATGGCTACACCTTC
>TRBJ2-3|TRBV7-2|NA|TRBD1
CASSLQTGVTDTQYF
TGTGCCAGCAGCTTACAAACAGGGGTCACAGATACGCAGTATTTT
>TRBJ1-2|TRBV28|NA|NA
CATTPTDIYGYTF
TGTGCCACTACCCCGACAGATATCTATGGCTACACCTTC
>TRBJ2-1|TRBV2|NA|NA
CASCTEQGTEQFF
TGTGCCAGCTGCACAGAACAGGGAACTGAGCAGTTCTTC
>TRBJ1-1|TRBV4-1|NA|NA
CASSEDGTLKEFF
TGCGCCAGCAGCGAAGACGGAACACTGAAGGAGTTCTTT
>TRBJ1-5|TRBV2|NA|TRBD1
CASSDGTGANYQPQHF
TGTGCCAGCAGTGATGGGACAGGGGCCAATTATCAGCCCCAGCATTTT
>TRBJ1-5|TRBV7-9|NA|TRBD1
CASSLEGGQPHF
TGTGCCAGCAGCTTAGAAGGGGGCCAACCGCATTTT
>TRBJ1-5|TRBV10-3|NA|TRBD1
CAIRGTGNQPQHF
TGTGCCATCAGGGGGACAGGCAATCAGCCCCAGCATTTT
>TRBJ1-2|TRBV3-1/TRBV3-2|NA|NA
CASSRRDYGYTF
TGTGCCAGCAGCCGACGGGACTATGGCTACACCTTC